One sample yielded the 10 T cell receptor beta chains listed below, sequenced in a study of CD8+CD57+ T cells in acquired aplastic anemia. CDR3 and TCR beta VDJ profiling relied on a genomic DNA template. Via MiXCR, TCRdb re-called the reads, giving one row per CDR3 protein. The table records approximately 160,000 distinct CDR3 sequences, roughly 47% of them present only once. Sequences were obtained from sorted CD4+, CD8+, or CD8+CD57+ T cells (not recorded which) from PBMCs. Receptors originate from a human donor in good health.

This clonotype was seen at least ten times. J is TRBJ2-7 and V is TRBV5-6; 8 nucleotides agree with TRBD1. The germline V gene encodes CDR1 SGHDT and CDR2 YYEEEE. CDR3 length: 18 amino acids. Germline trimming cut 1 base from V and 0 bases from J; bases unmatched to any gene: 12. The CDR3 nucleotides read TGTGCCAGCAGCTTGTTCGTTGGACAGGGCCCTAGCTCCTACGAGCAGTACTTC. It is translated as CASSLFVGQGPSSYEQYF.

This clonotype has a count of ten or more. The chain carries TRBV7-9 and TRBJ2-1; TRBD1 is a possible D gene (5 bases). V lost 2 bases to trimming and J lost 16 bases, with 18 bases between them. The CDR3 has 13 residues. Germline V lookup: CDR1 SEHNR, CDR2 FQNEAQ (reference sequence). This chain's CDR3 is CASSLSGGHPGFF. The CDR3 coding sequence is TGTGCCAGCAGCTTATCGGGCGGACACCCCGGCTTCTTC.

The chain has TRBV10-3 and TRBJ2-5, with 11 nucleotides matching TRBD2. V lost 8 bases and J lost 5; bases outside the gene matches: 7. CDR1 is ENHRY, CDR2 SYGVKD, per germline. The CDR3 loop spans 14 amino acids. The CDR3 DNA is TGTGCCATCGGCCGACTAGCGGGACAGGAGACCCAGTACTTC. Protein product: CAIGRLAGQETQYF.

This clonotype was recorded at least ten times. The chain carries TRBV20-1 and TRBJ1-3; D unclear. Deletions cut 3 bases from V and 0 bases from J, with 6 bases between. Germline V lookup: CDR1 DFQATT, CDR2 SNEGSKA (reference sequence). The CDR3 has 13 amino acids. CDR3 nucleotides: TGCAGTGCTAGTTTTAACTCTGGAAACACCATATATTTT. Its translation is CSASFNSGNTIYF.

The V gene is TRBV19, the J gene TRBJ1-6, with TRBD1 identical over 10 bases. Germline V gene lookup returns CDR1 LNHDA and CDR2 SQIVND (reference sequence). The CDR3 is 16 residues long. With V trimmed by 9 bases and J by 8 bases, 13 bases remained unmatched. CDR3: CASSQVGQGNHSPLHF. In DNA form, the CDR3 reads TGTGCCAGCAGCCAAGTGGGACAGGGGAATCATTCACCCCTCCACTTT.

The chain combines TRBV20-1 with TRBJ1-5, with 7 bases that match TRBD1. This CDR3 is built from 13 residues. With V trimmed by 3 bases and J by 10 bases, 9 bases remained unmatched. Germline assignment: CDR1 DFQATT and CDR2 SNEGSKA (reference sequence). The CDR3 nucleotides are TGCAGTGCTAGGGGGAATAACAGGGGACCCCAGCATTTT. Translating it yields CSARGNNRGPQHF.

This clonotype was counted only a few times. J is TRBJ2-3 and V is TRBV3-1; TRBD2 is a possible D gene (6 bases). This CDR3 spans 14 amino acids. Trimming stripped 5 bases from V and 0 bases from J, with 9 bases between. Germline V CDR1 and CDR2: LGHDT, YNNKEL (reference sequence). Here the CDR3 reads CASSALASTDTQYF. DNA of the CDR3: TGTGCCAGCAGCGCACTAGCCAGCACAGATACGCAGTATTTT.

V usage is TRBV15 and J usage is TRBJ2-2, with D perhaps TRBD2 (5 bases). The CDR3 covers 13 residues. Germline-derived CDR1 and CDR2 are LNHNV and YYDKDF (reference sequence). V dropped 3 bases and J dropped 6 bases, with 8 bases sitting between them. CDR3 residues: CATSRPRAGELFF. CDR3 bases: TGTGCCACCAGCAGGCCGAGGGCCGGGGAGCTGTTTTTT.

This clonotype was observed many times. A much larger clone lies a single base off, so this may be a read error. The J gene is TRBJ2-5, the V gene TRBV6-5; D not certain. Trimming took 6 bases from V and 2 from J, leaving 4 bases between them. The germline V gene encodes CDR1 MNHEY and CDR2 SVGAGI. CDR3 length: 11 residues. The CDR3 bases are TGTGCCAGCAGATTGCAAGAGACCCAGTACTTC. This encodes CASRLQETQYF.

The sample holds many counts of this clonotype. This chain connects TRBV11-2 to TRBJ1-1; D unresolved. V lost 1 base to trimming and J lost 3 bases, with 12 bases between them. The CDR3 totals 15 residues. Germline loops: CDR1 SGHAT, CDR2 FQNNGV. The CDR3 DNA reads TGTGCCAGCAGCTTAGGCCTTTTCGGAGACACTGAAGCTTTCTTT. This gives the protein CASSLGLFGDTEAFF.